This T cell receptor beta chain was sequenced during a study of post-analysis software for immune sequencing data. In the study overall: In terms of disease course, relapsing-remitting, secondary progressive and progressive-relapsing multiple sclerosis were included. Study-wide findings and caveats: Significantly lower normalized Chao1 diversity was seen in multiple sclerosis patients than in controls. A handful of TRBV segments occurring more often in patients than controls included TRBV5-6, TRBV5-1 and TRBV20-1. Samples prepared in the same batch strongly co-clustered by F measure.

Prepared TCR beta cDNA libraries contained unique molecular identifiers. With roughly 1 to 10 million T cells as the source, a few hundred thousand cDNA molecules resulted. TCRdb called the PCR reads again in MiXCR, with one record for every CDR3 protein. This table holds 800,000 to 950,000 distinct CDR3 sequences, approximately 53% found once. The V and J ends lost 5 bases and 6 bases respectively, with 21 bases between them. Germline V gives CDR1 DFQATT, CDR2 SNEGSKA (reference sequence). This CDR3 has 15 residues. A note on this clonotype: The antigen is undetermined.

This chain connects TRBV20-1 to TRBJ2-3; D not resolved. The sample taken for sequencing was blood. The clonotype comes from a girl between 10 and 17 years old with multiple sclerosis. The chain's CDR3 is CSAQVGSSLLDTQYF. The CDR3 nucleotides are TGCAGTGCTCAAGTGGGAAGTAGCCTGTTGGATACGCAGTATTTT.